Ten or more counts support the clone carrying this T cell receptor (beta chain). The antigen is undetermined. Amplification yielded TCR beta CDR3 regions, with RNA transcripts as the source. With the HTBI primer set, the TCR CDR3 went through a first round of RT-PCR. From the multiplex PCR reads, TCRdb called clonotypes with MiXCR, one entry per CDR3 protein. The sample yields approximately 400,000 distinct CDR3 sequences, around 13% seen once. V was shortened by 5 bases and J by 7 bases, with 9 bases between the two germline ends. This CDR3 has 12 residues. CDR1 SEHNR and CDR2 FQNEAQ come from the germline V gene (reference sequence). These data come from a study of T cells in Graves' hyperthyroidism and ophthalmopathy. In the study overall: Upon initial diagnosis and before any treatment, peripheral blood was collected.

General observations from the study: In validation, the model predicted ophthalmopathy. These predictions came a median roughly six months before onset.

The TCR sequence derives from a woman between 55 and 75 years old with Graves' hyperthyroidism. V and J are TRBV7-9 and TRBJ2-1, with D uncertain. The sample comprised blood. The CDR3 spells CASSALRNEQFF. CDR3 sequence (DNA): TGTGCCAGCAGCGCCCTGCGGAATGAGCAGTTCTTC.